The 31 T cell receptor beta chains below come from one sample, sequenced in a study of blood T cell repertoires in COVID-19. Using immunoSEQ multiplex PCR, the repertoire was profiled, and TCRdb retains in-frame clones only, with some absent. Here the sample spans 260,000 or so clones, 80% to 90% being singletons. Sequenced input: peripheral blood. Receptors were obtained from a woman between 70 and 85 years old with acute or convalescent COVID-19.

The rearrangement uses TRBV21-1 and TRBJ2-1; the table's TRBD1 call for D was not verified on the DNA. TRBV21-1 is a listed pseudogene. This CDR3 region has 16 residues. The CDR3 DNA sequence: TGTGCCAGCAGCAACGATTGGGACAGGGGGGTTAATGAGCAGTTCTTC. It translates to CASSNDWDRGVNEQFF.

V and J are TRBV6-5 and TRBJ1-2; D possibly corresponds to TRBD1 (6 bases). The germline gives CDR1 MNHEY, CDR2 SVGAGI. The CDR3 runs 15 residues. Trimming took 2 bases from V and 4 from J, leaving 14 bases between them. CDR3 DNA sequence: TGTGCCAGCAGTTACGAGCAGGGCAGGGGCTATGGCTACACCTTC. It specifies CASSYEQGRGYGYTF.

The rearrangement joins TRBV9 to TRBJ1-2; 9 nucleotides agree with TRBD1. V was clipped by 0 bases and J by 5 bases; unmatched bases: 2. The CDR3 has 14 residues. The germline V gene encodes CDR1 SGDLS and CDR2 YYNGEE. The CDR3 DNA follows: TGTGCCAGCAGCGTAGGGACAGGGGATTATGGCTACACCTTC. This codes for CASSVGTGDYGYTF.

The V and J genes are TRBV18 and TRBJ1-4; maybe TRBD1 (5 bases). Germline-derived CDR1 and CDR2 are KGHSH and LQKENI. This CDR3 is 16 amino acids long. Trimming took off 3 bases at V and 0 bases at J, with 11 bases between the two ends. CDR3 region: CASSPGDRTTNEKLFF. The CDR3 nucleotides are TGTGCCAGCTCACCCGGCGACAGAACAACTAATGAAAAACTGTTTTTT.

Ten or more counts support this clone. The chain recombines TRBV3-1 (or the pseudogene TRBV3-2) with TRBJ2-3; TRBD2 agrees at 11 bases. Germline loops: CDR1 LGHDT, CDR2 YNNKEL (reference sequence). CDR3 length: 18 amino acids. V shed 1 base, J shed 4 bases, and the junction held 10 bases outside the gene matches. CDR3 residues: CASSQAGLAGGGADTQYF. CDR3 coding DNA: TGTGCCAGCAGCCAAGCGGGGCTAGCGGGGGGTGGCGCAGATACGCAGTATTTT.

The chain links TRBV7-9 to TRBJ1-1, with D tentatively TRBD1 (6 bases). Trimming pared 2 bases from V and 6 bases from J, leaving 10 bases between. This CDR3 has 13 residues. Germline assignment: CDR1 SEHNR and CDR2 FQNEAQ (reference sequence). CDR3 DNA sequence: TGTGCCAGCAGCTTATTTGGGGGCGCTGAAGCTTTCTTT. It translates to CASSLFGGAEAFF. The variable domain in full, with the rest retrieved from reference TRBV7-9 and TRBJ1-1, is DTGVSQNPRHKITKRGQNVTFRCDPISEHNRLYWYRQTLGQGPEFLTYFQNEAQLEKSRLLSDRFSAERPKGSFSTLEIQRTEQGDSAMYLCASSLFGGAEAFFGQGTRLTVV.

V usage is TRBV27 and J usage is TRBJ2-5; 13 nucleotides align to TRBD2. Germline V gene data show CDR1 as MNHEY and CDR2 as SMNVEV (reference sequence). After removal of 5 bases from V and 8 bases from J, the junction contained 8 bases not matched to a gene. This CDR3 is 15 amino acids long. This CDR3 is CASSRLAGGRGTQYF. The CDR3 DNA reads as TGTGCCAGCAGTAGACTAGCGGGGGGCCGGGGAACCCAGTACTTC.

The chain has TRBV5-4 and TRBJ1-2; 7 bases fit TRBD1. The CDR3 is made up of 16 amino acids. Germline trimming cut 3 bases from V and 7 bases from J; bases unmatched to any gene: 15. The germline V gene encodes CDR1 SGHNT and CDR2 YYREEE (reference sequence). The CDR3 region has the DNA TGTGCCAGCAGCTGGGGGAGTCGACAGGGAGGTTCTGGCTACACCTTC. Amino acids: CASSWGSRQGGSGYTF.

V is TRBV5-6 and J is TRBJ2-4, with D possibly matching TRBD1 (6 bases). V was clipped by 4 bases and J by 8 bases, with 16 bases between them. Germline assignment: CDR1 SGHDT and CDR2 YYEEEE. CDR3 length equals 14 residues. The DNA of the CDR3 is TGTGCCAGCAGCCCGGACAGTCGAGGGGACATTCAGTACTTC. Its translation is CASSPDSRGDIQYF.

The gene calls are TRBV18 and TRBJ1-1, with a weak D call TRBD1 (5 bases). The V gene lost 4 bases and the J gene lost 0 bases, with 15 bases spanning the gap. CDR1 is KGHSH, CDR2 LQKENI, per germline. This CDR3 has 16 residues. The CDR3 DNA sequence: TGTGCCAGCTCACACGTCACAGGCTCCATGAACACTGAAGCTTTCTTT. It translates to CASSHVTGSMNTEAFF.

V is TRBV19 and J is TRBJ2-2, with 9 bases fitting TRBD1. This CDR3 contains 13 residues. CDR1 LNHDA and CDR2 SQIVND come from the germline V gene (reference sequence). V shed 10 bases and J 5 bases; nucleotides not matched to a gene: 5. In DNA, the CDR3 is TGTGCCACCCTCGGGACAGGGACCGGGGAGCTGTTTTTT. Translating it yields CATLGTGTGELFF.

The chain has TRBV20-1 and TRBJ2-7; possible D gene TRBD1, 6 bases. The V gene's germline CDR1 is DFQATT and CDR2 SNEGSKA (reference sequence). CDR3 length: 11 amino acids. Trimming took off 6 bases at V and 1 base at J, with 7 bases between the two ends. CDR3 coding DNA: TGCAGTGCAGGGGGATCCTACGAGCAGTACTTC. As protein: CSAGGSYEQYF.

The chain links TRBV19 to TRBJ1-5; TRBD1 matches at 8 bases. This CDR3 region has 18 residues. From germline, CDR1 is LNHDA and CDR2 SQIVND (reference sequence). Trimming cost V 0 bases and J 0 bases; bases outside gene matches: 7. The CDR3 region is CASSIEDRVLYSNQPQHF. Here the CDR3 DNA reads TGTGCCAGTAGTATAGAGGACAGGGTGCTTTATAGCAATCAGCCCCAGCATTTT.

V is TRBV7-8 and J is TRBJ1-4; 7 bases are shared with TRBD1. This CDR3 is built from 16 residues. Per the germline V gene, CDR1 is SGHVS and CDR2 is FQNEAQ. With 5 bases clipped from V and 4 bases from J, the junction kept 10 bases outside the gene matches. CDR3 loop: CASSLIETGINEKLFF. The CDR3 nucleotides read TGTGCCAGCAGCCTCATAGAGACAGGGATTAATGAAAAACTGTTTTTT.

The rearrangement joins TRBV9 to TRBJ1-6, with D perhaps TRBD1 (5 bases). Trimming pared 0 bases from V and 6 bases from J, leaving 10 bases between. CDR1 and CDR2 from the germline V gene are SGDLS and YYNGEE. The CDR3 spans 15 residues. CDR3: CASSVAAGGNSPLHF. CDR3 DNA: TGTGCCAGCAGCGTAGCGGCCGGGGGTAATTCACCCCTCCACTTT.

V and J are TRBV9 and TRBJ2-1; a possible D gene is TRBD1 (5 bases). V was trimmed by 0 bases and J by 0 bases, leaving 7 bases between them. Germline-derived CDR1 and CDR2 are SGDLS and YYNGEE. The CDR3 has 15 amino acids. The CDR3 here is CASSVGQTSYNEQFF. CDR3 DNA: TGTGCCAGCAGCGTAGGACAGACCTCCTACAATGAGCAGTTCTTC.

The chain couples TRBV6-5 to TRBJ1-5; D is possibly TRBD1 (6 bases). The V and J ends lost 10 bases and 2 bases respectively, with 12 bases between them. This CDR3 has 13 amino acids. In germline, CDR1 is MNHEY, CDR2 SVGAGI. The CDR3 is CATRGGGNQPQHF. The CDR3 nucleotides are TGTGCCACTAGGGGGGGAGGCAATCAGCCCCAGCATTTT.

The chain couples TRBV28 to TRBJ1-2, with D unresolved. The V end was cut by 2 bases, the J end by 6 bases, with 10 bases between. From germline, CDR1 is MDHEN and CDR2 SYDVKM. The CDR3 contains 13 residues. The DNA of the CDR3 is TGTGCCAGCAGTTTACGGGCGAGGGATGGCTACACCTTC. Translating gives CASSLRARDGYTF.

The rearrangement links TRBV6-2 or TRBV6-3 to TRBJ2-1; weak D call: TRBD2 (5 bases). The length of the CDR3 is 17 residues. CDR1 MNHEY and CDR2 SVGEGT come from the germline V gene. The V and J ends lost 2 bases and 3 bases respectively, with 17 bases between them. The CDR3 protein is CASSYPLLRGDYNEQFF. As DNA, the CDR3 is TGTGCCAGCAGTTACCCCCTTCTCCGGGGAGACTACAATGAGCAGTTCTTC.

DNA for the CDR3: TGTGCCAGCTCATCCCTCGATACGCAGTATTTT. This translates into CASSSLDTQYF. The V and J genes are TRBV18 and TRBJ2-3; D remains ambiguous. Germline V gene sequence: CDR1 KGHSH, CDR2 LQKENI. The CDR3 length is 11 residues. V was shortened by 5 bases and J by 6 bases, with 6 bases between the two germline ends.

This CDR3 is CASSQDPTTYEQYF. The CDR3 nucleotides read TGTGCCAGCAGCCAAGACCCGACTACCTACGAGCAGTACTTC. V usage is TRBV3-1 (or the pseudogene TRBV3-2) and J usage is TRBJ2-7, with D possibly being TRBD2 (5 bases). V was pared by 0 bases and J by 2 bases, with 8 bases between. This CDR3 is built from 14 residues. The germline V gene has CDR1 LGHDT and CDR2 YNNKEL (reference sequence).

This chain uses TRBV11-2 with TRBJ1-1; a weak D match, TRBD1 (6 bases). This CDR3 has 13 amino acids. V was shortened by 3 bases and J by 7 bases, with 12 bases between the two germline ends. The germline CDR1 and CDR2 sequences are SGHAT and FQNNGV. The CDR3 region has the DNA TGTGCCAGCAGCTTGACAGGCCTCGGTGAAGCTTTCTTT. Translation: CASSLTGLGEAFF.

V usage is TRBV14 and J usage is TRBJ1-2, with TRBD1 matching 8 bases. Germline trimming cut 5 bases from V and 8 bases from J; bases unmatched to any gene: 4. The CDR3 covers 12 residues. Per the germline V gene, CDR1 is SGHDN and CDR2 is FVKESK. The CDR3 nucleotides read TGTGCCAGCAGCTACAGGGGGGGAGGCTACACCTTC. It is translated as CASSYRGGGYTF.

The CDR3 sequence is CASSPTDRSNQPQHF. In nucleotides, the CDR3 is TGTGCCAGCAGCCCTACCGACAGGAGCAATCAGCCCCAGCATTTT. V and J are TRBV4-2 and TRBJ1-5, with D possibly matching TRBD1 (6 bases). CDR1 and CDR2 from the germline V gene are LGHNA and YNFKEQ. Trimming pared 4 bases from V and 1 base from J, leaving 11 bases between. The CDR3 length is 15 residues.

The chain employs TRBV7-9 and TRBJ2-7; a weak D match, TRBD1 (5 bases). V lost 6 bases to trimming and J lost 2 bases, with 14 bases between them. This CDR3 region has 14 residues. Germline loops: CDR1 SEHNR, CDR2 FQNEAQ (reference sequence). CDR3 DNA: TGTGCCAGCAGATCTACAGGTGGGACCTACGAGCAGTACTTC. Translated: CASRSTGGTYEQYF.

This clone appeared a single time. The chain carries TRBV5-8 and TRBJ1-3; 7 bases agree with TRBD1. CDR1 SGHTS and CDR2 YDEGEE come from the germline V gene. The V segment lost 0 bases and the J segment 5 bases; nucleotides outside the gene matches: 2. This CDR3 is built from 14 residues. The CDR3: CASSLGQGRNTIYF. The CDR3 DNA follows: TGTGCCAGCAGCTTGGGACAGGGTAGAAACACCATATATTTT.

V and J are TRBV3-1 (or the pseudogene TRBV3-2) and TRBJ2-3; 15 bases map to TRBD2. This CDR3 spans 16 amino acids. V lost 4 bases to trimming and J lost 6 bases; unmatched junction nucleotides: 5. Germline V gives CDR1 LGHDT, CDR2 YNNKEL (reference sequence). CDR3 residues: CASSRTSGGGSDTQYF. The CDR3 nucleotides are TGTGCCAGCAGCCGGACTAGCGGGGGGGGTTCGGATACGCAGTATTTT.

In nucleotides, the CDR3 is TGCGCCAGCAGCCTGTCAACAGGAGACTATGGCTACACCTTC. It specifies CASSLSTGDYGYTF. The gene calls are TRBV4-3 and TRBJ1-2, with TRBD1 as a possible D gene (5 bases). This CDR3 is built from 14 residues. Trimming pared 4 bases from V and 3 bases from J, leaving 12 bases between. Germline values: CDR1 LGHNA, CDR2 YSLEER.

This clone was seen a single time. The sample carries other DNA sequences with the same CDR3. CDR3 protein: CASSYGAGNTEAFF. The CDR3 nucleotides read TGTGCCAGCAGTTATGGGGCAGGGAACACTGAAGCTTTCTTT. The chain carries TRBV6-5 and TRBJ1-1; maybe TRBD1 (5 bases). Trimming removed 3 bases at V and 1 base at J, with 9 bases between. Per germline, CDR1 MNHEY and CDR2 SVGAGI. The length of the CDR3 is 14 residues.

The chain links TRBV20-1 to TRBJ1-5, with 7 nucleotides matching TRBD1. There are 14 residues in the CDR3. V lost 3 bases, J lost 8 bases, and 10 bases stayed unmatched. Germline V gives CDR1 DFQATT, CDR2 SNEGSKA (reference sequence). CDR3 amino acids: CSASRGQGREPQHF. DNA for the CDR3: TGCAGTGCTAGTAGGGGGCAGGGTAGGGAGCCCCAGCATTTT.

This chain links TRBV29-1 with TRBJ2-7; 12 nucleotides align to TRBD1. CDR3 length: 16 residues. The V gene's germline CDR1 is SQVTM and CDR2 ANQGSEA. V lost 4 bases to trimming and J lost 0 bases; unmatched junction nucleotides: 7. The CDR3 DNA sequence: TGCAGCGTTGGTGGGACAGGGGGCCACTTCTCCTACGAGCAGTACTTC. It specifies CSVGGTGGHFSYEQYF.